This T cell receptor beta chain was identified during a study of T cell repertoires in cytomegalovirus infection. Study-level information: Recently identified HLA-C-restricted CMV epitopes were among the peptides used. Public TCR beta signature analysis indicated the presence of both CMV infection and matching HLA type.

As regards this clonotype: No antigen is known for it.

Regarding the study as a whole: Summed frequency of public TCR beta families distinguished CMV carriers with the relevant HLA. Clonotypes of TCR beta that were HLA-C-restricted and CMV-specific dominated the ex vivo response.

This CDR3 has 12 amino acids. The V and J ends lost 5 bases and 1 base respectively, with 5 bases between them. TCRdb processed the reads anew with MiXCR; each CDR3 protein has one entry. The sample includes approximately 990,000 distinct CDR3 sequences, around 31% of them seen just once. The genes are TRBV12-3 or TRBV12-4 and TRBJ2-5; maybe TRBD2 (5 bases). This receptor was identified in a human donor in good health (CMV status not recorded). Some clones in this sample may be carry-over from other donors' samples. The sequences come from cultured CD8+ T cells from PBMCs, collected from culture after CMV antigen stimulation. In DNA, the CDR3 is TGTGCCAGCAGTGAGGGCCAAGAGACCCAGTACTTC. Its translation: CASSEGQETQYF.